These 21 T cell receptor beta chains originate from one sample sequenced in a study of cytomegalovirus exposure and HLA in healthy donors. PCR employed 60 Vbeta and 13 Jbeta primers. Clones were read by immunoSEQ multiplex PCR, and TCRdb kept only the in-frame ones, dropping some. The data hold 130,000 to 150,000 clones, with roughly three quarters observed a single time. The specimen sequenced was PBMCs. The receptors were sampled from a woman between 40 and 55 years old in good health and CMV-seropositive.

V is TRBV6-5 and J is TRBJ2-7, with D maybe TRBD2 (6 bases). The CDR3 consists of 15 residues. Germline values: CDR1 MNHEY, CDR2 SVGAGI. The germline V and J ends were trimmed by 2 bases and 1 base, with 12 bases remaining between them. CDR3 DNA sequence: TGTGCCAGCAGTTACGACGGGACTTCTTCCTACGAGCAGTACTTC. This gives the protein CASSYDGTSSYEQYF.

The CDR3 sequence: CASSYSTGGATDTQYF. Here the CDR3 DNA reads TGTGCCAGCAGTTACTCGACCGGAGGGGCCACAGATACGCAGTATTTT. The V gene is TRBV6-5, the J gene TRBJ2-3; D possibly corresponds to TRBD2 (6 bases). This CDR3 contains 16 residues. V dropped 0 bases and J dropped 2 bases, with 12 bases sitting between them. CDR1 is MNHEY and CDR2 is SVGAGI in the germline V gene.

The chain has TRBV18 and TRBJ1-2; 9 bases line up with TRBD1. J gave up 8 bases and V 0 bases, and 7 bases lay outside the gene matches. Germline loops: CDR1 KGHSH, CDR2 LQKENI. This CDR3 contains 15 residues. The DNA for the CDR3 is TGTGCCAGCTCACCACCGGGACAGGGACGAGGAGGCTACACCTTC. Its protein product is CASSPPGQGRGGYTF.

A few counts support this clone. The CDR3 region is CASSLRTGTGGYTF. The CDR3 DNA reads TGCGCCAGCAGCTTGCGGACAGGGACGGGTGGCTACACCTTC. The chain employs TRBV5-1 and TRBJ1-2; 8 bases are shared with TRBD1. Germline CDR1 and CDR2: SGHRS and YFSETQ. The CDR3 has 14 residues. The J segment lost 7 bases and the V segment lost 1 base, leaving 6 bases of the junction unmatched.

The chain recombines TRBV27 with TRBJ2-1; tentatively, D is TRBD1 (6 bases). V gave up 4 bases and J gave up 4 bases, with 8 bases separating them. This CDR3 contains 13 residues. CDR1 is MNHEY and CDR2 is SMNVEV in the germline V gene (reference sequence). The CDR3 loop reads CASSSTGYNEQFF. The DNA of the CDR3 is TGTGCCAGCAGTTCAACAGGGTACAATGAGCAGTTCTTC.

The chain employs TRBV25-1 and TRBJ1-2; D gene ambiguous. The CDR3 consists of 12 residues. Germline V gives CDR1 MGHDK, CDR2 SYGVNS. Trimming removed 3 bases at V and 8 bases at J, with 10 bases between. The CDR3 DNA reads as TGTGCCAGCAGTGATCCAGGCAGGGGCTACACCTTC. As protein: CASSDPGRGYTF.

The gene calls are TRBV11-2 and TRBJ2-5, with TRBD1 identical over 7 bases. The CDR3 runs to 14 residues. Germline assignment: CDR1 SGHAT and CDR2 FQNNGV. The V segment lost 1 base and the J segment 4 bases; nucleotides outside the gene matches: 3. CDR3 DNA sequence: TGTGCCAGCAGCTTAGGAGGGGGCTCAGAGACCCAGTACTTC. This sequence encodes CASSLGGGSETQYF. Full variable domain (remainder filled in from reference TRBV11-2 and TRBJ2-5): EAGVAQSPRYKIIEKRQSVAFWCNPISGHATLYWYQQILGQGPKLLIQFQNNGVVDDSQLPKDRFSAERLKGVDSTLKIQPAKLEDSAVYLCASSLGGGSETQYFGPGTRLLVL.

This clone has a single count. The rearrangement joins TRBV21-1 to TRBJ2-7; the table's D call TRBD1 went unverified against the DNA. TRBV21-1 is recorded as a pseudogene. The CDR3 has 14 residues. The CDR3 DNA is TGTGCCAGCAGCAAAGACAGGGTGATGAACGAGCAGTACTTC. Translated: CASSKDRVMNEQYF.

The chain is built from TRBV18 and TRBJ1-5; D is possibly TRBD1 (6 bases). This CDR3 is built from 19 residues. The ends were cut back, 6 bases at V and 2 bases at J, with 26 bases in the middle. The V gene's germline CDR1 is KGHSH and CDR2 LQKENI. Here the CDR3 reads CASSSLGQPSLGGNQPQHF. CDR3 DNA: TGTGCCAGCTCCTCCCTAGGACAGCCCAGCCTAGGAGGCAATCAGCCCCAGCATTTT.

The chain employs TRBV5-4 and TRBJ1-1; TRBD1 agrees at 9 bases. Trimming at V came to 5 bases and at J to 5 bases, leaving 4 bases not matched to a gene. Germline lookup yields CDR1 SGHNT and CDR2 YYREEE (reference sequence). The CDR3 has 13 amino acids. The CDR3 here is CASRTTGGTEAFF. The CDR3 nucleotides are TGTGCCAGCAGGACGACAGGGGGTACTGAAGCTTTCTTT.

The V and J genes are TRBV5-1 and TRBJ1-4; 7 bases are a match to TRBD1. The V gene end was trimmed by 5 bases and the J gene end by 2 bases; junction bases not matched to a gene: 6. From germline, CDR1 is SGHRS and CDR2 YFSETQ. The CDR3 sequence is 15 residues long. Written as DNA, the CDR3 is TGCGCCAGCAGTAGGCAGGGGGACACTAATGAAAAACTGTTTTTT. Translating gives CASSRQGDTNEKLFF. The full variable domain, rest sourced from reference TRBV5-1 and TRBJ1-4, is KAGVTQTPRYLIKTRGQQVTLSCSPISGHRSVSWYQQTPGQGLQFLFEYFSETQRNKGNFPGRFSGRQFSNSRSEMNVSTLELGDSALYLCASSRQGDTNEKLFFGSGTQLSVL.

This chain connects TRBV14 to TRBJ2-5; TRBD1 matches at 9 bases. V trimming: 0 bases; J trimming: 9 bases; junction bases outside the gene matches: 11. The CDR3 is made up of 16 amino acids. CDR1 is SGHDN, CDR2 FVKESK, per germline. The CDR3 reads CASSQDEGQGGVSQYF. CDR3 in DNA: TGTGCCAGCAGCCAAGATGAGGGACAGGGTGGTGTGTCCCAGTACTTC.

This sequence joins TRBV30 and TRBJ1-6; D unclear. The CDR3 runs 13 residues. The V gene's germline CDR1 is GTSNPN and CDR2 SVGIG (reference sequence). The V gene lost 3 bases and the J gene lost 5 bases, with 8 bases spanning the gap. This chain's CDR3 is CAWSTDNNSPLHF. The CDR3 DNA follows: TGTGCCTGGAGCACAGATAATAATTCACCCCTCCACTTT. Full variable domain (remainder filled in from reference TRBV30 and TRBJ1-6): SQTIHQWPATLVQPVGSPLSLECTVEGTSNPNLYWYRQAAGRGLQLLFYSVGIGQISSEVPQNLSASRPQDRQFILSSKKLLLSDSGFYLCAWSTDNNSPLHFGNGTRLTVT.

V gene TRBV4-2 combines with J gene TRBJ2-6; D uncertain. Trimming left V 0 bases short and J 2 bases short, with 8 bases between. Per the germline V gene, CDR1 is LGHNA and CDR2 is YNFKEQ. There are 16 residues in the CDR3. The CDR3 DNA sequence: TGTGCCAGCAGCCAAGATTTGCTAGCTGGGGCCAACGTCCTGACTTTC. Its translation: CASSQDLLAGANVLTF.

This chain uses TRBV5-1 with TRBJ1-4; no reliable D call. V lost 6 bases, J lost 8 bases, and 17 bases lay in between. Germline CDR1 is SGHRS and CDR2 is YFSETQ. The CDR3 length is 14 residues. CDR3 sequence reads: CASTSGERAEKLFF. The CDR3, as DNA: TGCGCCAGCACCTCCGGGGAACGAGCCGAAAAACTGTTTTTT.

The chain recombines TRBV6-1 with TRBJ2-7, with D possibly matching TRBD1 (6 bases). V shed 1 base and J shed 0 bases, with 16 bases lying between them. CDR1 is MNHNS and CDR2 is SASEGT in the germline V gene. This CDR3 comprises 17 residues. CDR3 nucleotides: TGTGCCAGCAGTGAAGTTCTCTGGACAGCCAACTCCTACGAGCAGTACTTC. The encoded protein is CASSEVLWTANSYEQYF.

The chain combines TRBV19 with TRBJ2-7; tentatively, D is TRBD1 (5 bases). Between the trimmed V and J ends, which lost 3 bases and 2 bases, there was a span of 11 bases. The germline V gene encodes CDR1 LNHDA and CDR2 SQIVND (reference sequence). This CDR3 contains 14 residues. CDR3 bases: TGTGCCAGTAGTATGGCGGCAGGGACCTACGAGCAGTACTTC. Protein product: CASSMAAGTYEQYF.

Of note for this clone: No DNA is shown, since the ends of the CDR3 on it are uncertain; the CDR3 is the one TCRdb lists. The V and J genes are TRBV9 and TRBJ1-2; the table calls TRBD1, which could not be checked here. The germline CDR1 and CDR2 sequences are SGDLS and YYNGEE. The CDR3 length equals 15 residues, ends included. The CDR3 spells CASSVGQGAQIGYAF.

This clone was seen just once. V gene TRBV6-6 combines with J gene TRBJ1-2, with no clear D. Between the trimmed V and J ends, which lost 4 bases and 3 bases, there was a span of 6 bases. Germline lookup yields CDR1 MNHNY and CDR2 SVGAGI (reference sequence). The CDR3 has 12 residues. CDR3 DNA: TGTGCCAGCAGTTCGAGTTACTATGGCTACACCTTC. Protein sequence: CASSSSYYGYTF.

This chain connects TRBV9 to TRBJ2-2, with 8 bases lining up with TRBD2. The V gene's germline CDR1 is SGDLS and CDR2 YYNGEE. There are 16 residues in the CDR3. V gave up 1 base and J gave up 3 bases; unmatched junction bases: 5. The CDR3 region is CASSVLAGGDTGELFF. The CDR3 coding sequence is TGTGCCAGCAGCGTATTGGCGGGGGGCGACACCGGGGAGCTGTTTTTT. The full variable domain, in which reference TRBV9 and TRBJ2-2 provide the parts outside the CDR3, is DSGVTQTPKHLITATGQRVTLRCSPRSGDLSVYWYQQSLDQGLQFLIQYYNGEERAKGNILERFSAQQFPDLHSELNLSSLELGDSALYFCASSVLAGGDTGELFFGEGSRLTVL.

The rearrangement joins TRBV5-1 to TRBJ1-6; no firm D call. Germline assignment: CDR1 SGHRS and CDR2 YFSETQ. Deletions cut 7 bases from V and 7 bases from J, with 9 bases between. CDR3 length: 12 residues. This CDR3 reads CASREGNSPLHF. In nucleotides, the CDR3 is TGCGCCAGCCGGGAGGGAAATTCACCCCTCCACTTT.